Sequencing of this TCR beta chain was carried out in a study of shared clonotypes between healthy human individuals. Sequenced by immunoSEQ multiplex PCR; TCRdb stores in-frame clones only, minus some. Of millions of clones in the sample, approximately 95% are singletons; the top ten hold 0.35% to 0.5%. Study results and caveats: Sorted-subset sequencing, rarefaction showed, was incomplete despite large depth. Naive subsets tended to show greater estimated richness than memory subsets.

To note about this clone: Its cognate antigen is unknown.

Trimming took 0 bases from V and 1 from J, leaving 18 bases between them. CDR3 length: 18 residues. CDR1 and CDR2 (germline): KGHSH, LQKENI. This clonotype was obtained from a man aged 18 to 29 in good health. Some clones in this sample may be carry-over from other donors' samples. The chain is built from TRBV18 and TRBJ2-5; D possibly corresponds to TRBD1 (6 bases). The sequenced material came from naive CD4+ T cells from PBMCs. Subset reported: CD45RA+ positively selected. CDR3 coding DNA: TGTGCCAGCTCACCACCCCCGGGACAACCACAACCCCAAGAGACCCAGTACTTC. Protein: CASSPPPGQPQPQETQYF. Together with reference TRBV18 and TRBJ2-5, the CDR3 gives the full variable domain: NAGVMQNPRHLVRRRGQEARLRCSPMKGHSHVYWYRQLPEEGLKFMVYLQKENIIDESGMPKERFSAEFPKEGPSILRIQQVVRGDSAAYFCASSPPPGQPQPQETQYFGPGTRLLVL.